This TCR beta chain was sequenced during a study of regulatory T cells in long-lasting Graves disease. Regarding time point: persistent/refractory GD, antithyroid drugs over 5 years with positive TRAb. Construction of the TCR library relied on RNA isolated from PBMCs. Only a few counts were recorded for this clonotype. Investigators prepared the TCR beta libraries by applying iRepertoire HTBI primers and Arm-PCR of CDR3 regions. From the multiplex PCR reads, TCRdb called clonotypes with MiXCR, one entry per CDR3 protein. The sample yields 400,000 or so distinct CDR3 sequences, 23% seen once. Sequenced here: peripheral blood mononuclear cells (PBMCs), sampled when the disease was refractory, from a patient treated with antithyroid drugs. The sequence was collected from a female donor with Graves disease.

CDR3 DNA: TGTGCCAGCTCGGATATTCTCTACGAGCAGTACTTC. Its translation: CASSDILYEQYF. This rearrangement joins TRBV18 to TRBJ2-7; D is undetermined. Germline values: CDR1 KGHSH, CDR2 LQKENI. V lost 6 bases and J 3 bases, leaving 9 bases between the germline ends. This CDR3 comprises 12 residues.